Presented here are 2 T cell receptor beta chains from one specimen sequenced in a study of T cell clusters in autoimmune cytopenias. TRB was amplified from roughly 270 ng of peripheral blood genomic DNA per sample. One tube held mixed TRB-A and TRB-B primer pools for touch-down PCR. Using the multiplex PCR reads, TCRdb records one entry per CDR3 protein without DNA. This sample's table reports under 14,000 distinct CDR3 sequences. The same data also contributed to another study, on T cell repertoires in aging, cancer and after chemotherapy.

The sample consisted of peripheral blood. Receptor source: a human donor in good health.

The CDR3 sequence: CASSSPESSYEQYF. V is TRBV6-5 and J is TRBJ2-7; TCRdb's D call of TRBD1 is untestable without DNA. Germline V lookup: CDR1 MNHEY, CDR2 SVGAGI. The CDR3 runs to 14 residues.

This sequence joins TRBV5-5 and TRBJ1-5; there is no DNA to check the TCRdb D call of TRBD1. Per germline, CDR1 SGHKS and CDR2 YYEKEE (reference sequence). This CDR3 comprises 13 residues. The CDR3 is CASSFDRGQPQHF.